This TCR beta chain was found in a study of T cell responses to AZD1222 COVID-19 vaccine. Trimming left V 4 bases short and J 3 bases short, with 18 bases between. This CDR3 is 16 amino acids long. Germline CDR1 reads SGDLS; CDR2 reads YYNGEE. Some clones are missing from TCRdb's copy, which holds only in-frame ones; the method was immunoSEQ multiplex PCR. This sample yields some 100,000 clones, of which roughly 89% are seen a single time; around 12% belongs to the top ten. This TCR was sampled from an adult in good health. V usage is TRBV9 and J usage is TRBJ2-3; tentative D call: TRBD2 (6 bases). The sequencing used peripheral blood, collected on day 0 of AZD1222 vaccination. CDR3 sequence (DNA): TGTGCCAGCAGCCCCCTCGGGAGTCAGCGTACAGATACGCAGTATTTT. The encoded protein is CASSPLGSQRTDTQYF.